Presented here are 21 T cell receptor beta chains from one specimen sequenced in a study of blood T cell repertoires in COVID-19. Method: immunoSEQ multiplex PCR; TCRdb's copy keeps in-frame clones and lacks some. In the table there are over 150,000 clones, more than 70% of which are singletons. Sequencing input: peripheral blood. These receptors all stem from a man aged 50 to 59 with active or convalescent COVID-19.

The sample holds one count of this clone. The chain couples TRBV2 to TRBJ1-5; 9 bases match TRBD1. This CDR3 contains 15 residues. The V gene's germline CDR1 is SNHLY and CDR2 FYNNEI. After removal of 6 bases from V and 6 bases from J, the junction contained 9 bases not matched to a gene. CDR3 in DNA: TGTGCCAGCAGGGCCACAGGGGGCGCGAGTCAGCCCCAGCATTTT. It codes for CASRATGGASQPQHF.

This CDR3 reads CASSRGLAGDPPETQYF. CDR3 DNA sequence: TGTGCCAGCAGCAGGGGACTAGCGGGAGATCCCCCAGAGACCCAGTACTTC. J is TRBJ2-5 and V is TRBV5-4, with TRBD2 identical over 14 bases. CDR1 is SGHNT, CDR2 YYREEE, per germline (reference sequence). J lost 4 bases, V lost 4 bases, and 9 bases had no gene match. This CDR3 is 17 amino acids long.

This clone showed up just a few times. The V and J genes are TRBV2 and TRBJ1-1; TRBD1 matches at 7 bases. With V trimmed by 6 bases and J by 5 bases, 9 bases remained unmatched. The CDR3 consists of 14 residues. Germline V CDR1 and CDR2: SNHLY, FYNNEI. CDR3 bases: TGTGCCAGCAGCGCCACAGGGGCGGGTACTGAAGCTTTCTTT. This codes for CASSATGAGTEAFF.

The J gene is TRBJ2-7, the V gene TRBV4-2, with D possibly TRBD2 on 6 matching bases. The length of the CDR3 is 16 residues. Germline V gene lookup returns CDR1 LGHNA and CDR2 YNFKEQ. V was cut by 1 base and J by 1 base, with 14 bases left in between. As DNA, the CDR3 is TGTGCCAGCAGCCAAGGGCCTAGCGAAAATTCCTACGAGCAGTACTTC. Its protein product is CASSQGPSENSYEQYF.

This chain links TRBV9 with TRBJ1-5, with a possible D match to TRBD1 (5 bases). The V and J ends lost 3 bases and 10 bases respectively, with 11 bases between them. CDR1 SGDLS and CDR2 YYNGEE come from the germline V gene. The CDR3 has 12 residues. The CDR3 DNA is TGTGCCAGCAGCGCGGGGGGTGACCCCCAGCATTTT. Its translation is CASSAGGDPQHF.

The chain joins TRBV30 to TRBJ2-2; 13 bases fit TRBD2. This CDR3 has 14 residues. V lost 6 bases and J lost 8; bases outside the gene matches: 6. CDR1 is GTSNPN and CDR2 is SVGIG in the germline V gene (reference sequence). The CDR3 is CACGLAGVGGELFF. DNA for the CDR3: TGTGCCTGTGGACTAGCGGGAGTTGGAGGGGAGCTGTTTTTT.

The chain uses TRBV19 and TRBJ2-1; D call uncertain. The length of the CDR3 is 16 residues. CDR1 is LNHDA, CDR2 SQIVND, per germline (reference sequence). V shed 3 bases and J shed 0 bases, with 12 bases lying between them. CDR3 sequence: CASSIQAPSSYNEQFF. CDR3 sequence (DNA): TGTGCCAGTAGTATTCAGGCCCCGAGCTCCTACAATGAGCAGTTCTTC.

This chain uses TRBV3-1 (or the pseudogene TRBV3-2) with TRBJ1-6, with 8 nucleotides matching TRBD1. Germline V gene lookup returns CDR1 LGHDT and CDR2 YNNKEL (reference sequence). This CDR3 has 15 residues. The trim removed 0 bases at V and 9 bases at J, leaving 4 bases unmatched. CDR3 bases: TGTGCCAGCAGCCAAGACGGAACAGGGGGTTCACCCCTCCACTTT. Its protein product is CASSQDGTGGSPLHF.

This clone was observed a handful of times. The V call is TRBV5-4, the J call TRBJ2-2; D is possibly TRBD1 (6 bases). V was clipped by 0 bases and J by 3 bases, with 9 bases between them. Germline CDR1 is SGHNT and CDR2 is YYREEE (reference sequence). The length of the CDR3 is 15 residues. CDR3 residues: CASSLGGGHTGELFF. The CDR3 DNA sequence: TGTGCCAGCAGCTTGGGAGGGGGACACACCGGGGAGCTGTTTTTT.

The V and J genes are TRBV6-5 and TRBJ1-3; D gene unclear. The V and J ends lost 2 bases and 2 bases respectively, with 7 bases between them. The CDR3 runs 14 residues. Germline lookup yields CDR1 MNHEY and CDR2 SVGAGI. CDR3 bases: TGTGCCAGCAGTTACGGGGAGGCTGGAAACACCATATATTTT. This codes for CASSYGEAGNTIYF.

The chain is built from TRBV3-1 (or the pseudogene TRBV3-2) and TRBJ1-1; no reliable D call. This CDR3 comprises 14 residues. Trimming took 2 bases from V and 0 from J, leaving 7 bases between them. The germline CDR1 and CDR2 sequences are LGHDT and YNNKEL (reference sequence). The CDR3 is CASSQTNLNTEAFF. The CDR3 nucleotides read TGTGCCAGCAGCCAAACGAACTTGAACACTGAAGCTTTCTTT.

This clone was seen a single time. The CDR3 loop reads CASSSRTANYGYTF. CDR3 coding DNA: TGTGCCAGCAGCTCGAGGACAGCTAACTATGGCTACACCTTC. The rearrangement uses TRBV7-8 and TRBJ1-2; D perhaps matches TRBD1 (6 bases). V was clipped by 4 bases and J by 0 bases, with 9 bases between them. Germline CDR1 and CDR2: SGHVS and FQNEAQ. This CDR3 has 14 amino acids.

The chain recombines TRBV27 with TRBJ2-5; 10 bases agree with TRBD2. From germline, CDR1 is MNHEY and CDR2 SMNVEV (reference sequence). The V and J ends lost 0 bases and 2 bases, in that order; junction bases with no gene match: 3. The CDR3 sequence is 16 residues long. The CDR3 loop is CASSLSRTSGQETQYF. The CDR3 nucleotides are TGTGCCAGCAGTTTATCGAGGACTAGCGGTCAAGAGACCCAGTACTTC.

This clone appeared a few times. This chain links TRBV5-1 with TRBJ2-7; TRBD1 matches at 10 bases. Germline CDR1 SGHRS, CDR2 YFSETQ. This CDR3 region has 15 residues. After removal of 3 bases from V and 5 bases from J, the junction contained 8 bases not matched to a gene. The CDR3 DNA follows: TGCGCCAGCAGCTCGGGACAGGGGATGAGGGACGAGCAGTACTTC. This encodes CASSSGQGMRDEQYF.

This sequence joins TRBV10-3 and TRBJ1-1; 7 bases line up with TRBD1. This CDR3 has 14 residues. Germline V gene data show CDR1 as ENHRY and CDR2 as SYGVKD. Unmatched junction bases numbered 9, after V lost 6 bases and J lost 5 bases. The CDR3 here is CAIRGTARGTEAFF. The DNA for the CDR3 is TGTGCCATCAGGGGGACAGCTCGAGGTACTGAAGCTTTCTTT.

This chain links TRBV7-7 with TRBJ2-7; 7 nucleotides line up with TRBD1. The CDR3 contains 15 residues. Germline-derived CDR1 and CDR2 are SSHAT and FNYEAQ (reference sequence). CDR3: CASSPTTGNPYEQYF. CDR3 sequence (DNA): TGTGCTAGCTCCCCCACGACAGGGAATCCCTACGAGCAGTACTTC.

The chain couples TRBV27 to TRBJ2-1; 13 nucleotides align to TRBD2. The junction had 7 bases not matched to a gene; V was cut back by 2 bases and J by 9 bases. The CDR3 has 16 amino acids. Germline-derived CDR1 and CDR2 are MNHEY and SMNVEV (reference sequence). CDR3 in amino acids: CASSLGLGTSGIEQFF. For the CDR3, the DNA is TGTGCCAGCAGTTTAGGCTTAGGGACTAGCGGGATTGAGCAGTTCTTC.

The count of this clone is one. CDR3 protein: CASSRVPHGLFF. The CDR3, as DNA: TGTGCCAGTAGTAGGGTGCCCCACGGACTGTTCTTC. This chain connects TRBV19 to TRBJ2-1; tentative D call: TRBD2 (5 bases). V gave up 4 bases and J gave up 15 bases, with 16 bases separating them. The CDR3 has 12 residues. Germline V lookup: CDR1 LNHDA, CDR2 SQIVND (reference sequence).

The chain recombines TRBV3-1 (or the pseudogene TRBV3-2) with TRBJ1-2; D uncertain. Germline values: CDR1 LGHDT, CDR2 YNNKEL (reference sequence). Trimming removed 4 bases at V and 8 bases at J, with 20 bases between. This CDR3 contains 15 residues. The CDR3 coding sequence is TGTGCCAGCAGCCGCGAGAGGACTAATGCCCGGGGCTACACCTTC. This translates into CASSRERTNARGYTF.

The gene calls are TRBV3-1 (or the pseudogene TRBV3-2) and TRBJ2-3, with TRBD2 matching 9 bases. Germline V gene lookup returns CDR1 LGHDT and CDR2 YNNKEL (reference sequence). V lost 6 bases and J lost 3; bases outside the gene matches: 10. This CDR3 is 16 amino acids long. CDR3 nucleotide sequence: TGTGCCAGCAGGCAAATAGCGGGAGCGGGTACAGATACGCAGTATTTT. It specifies CASRQIAGAGTDTQYF.

The chain employs TRBV10-3 and TRBJ1-6; 8 bases are a match to TRBD1. V was clipped by 4 bases and J by 0 bases; unmatched bases: 5. The V gene's germline CDR1 is ENHRY and CDR2 SYGVKD. The length of the CDR3 is 17 residues. The CDR3 protein is CAISGQGASSYNSPLHF. The CDR3, as DNA: TGTGCCATCAGTGGTCAGGGGGCGAGCTCCTATAATTCACCCCTCCACTTT.